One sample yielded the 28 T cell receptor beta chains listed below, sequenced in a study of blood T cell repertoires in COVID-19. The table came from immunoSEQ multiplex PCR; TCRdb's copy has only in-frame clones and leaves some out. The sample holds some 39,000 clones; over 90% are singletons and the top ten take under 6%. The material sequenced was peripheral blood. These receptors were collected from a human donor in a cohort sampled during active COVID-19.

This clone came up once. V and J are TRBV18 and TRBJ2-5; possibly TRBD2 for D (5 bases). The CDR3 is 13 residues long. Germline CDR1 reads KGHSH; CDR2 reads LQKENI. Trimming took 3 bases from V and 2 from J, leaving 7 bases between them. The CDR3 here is CASSPTGQETQYF. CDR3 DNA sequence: TGTGCCAGCTCACCGACGGGACAAGAGACCCAGTACTTC.

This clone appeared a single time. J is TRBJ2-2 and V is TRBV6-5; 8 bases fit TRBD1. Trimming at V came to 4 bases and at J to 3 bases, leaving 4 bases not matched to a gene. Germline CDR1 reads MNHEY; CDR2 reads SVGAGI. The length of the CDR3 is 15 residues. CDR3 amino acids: CASSSKGQDTGELFF. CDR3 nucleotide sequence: TGTGCCAGCAGTTCCAAGGGACAGGACACCGGGGAGCTGTTTTTT.

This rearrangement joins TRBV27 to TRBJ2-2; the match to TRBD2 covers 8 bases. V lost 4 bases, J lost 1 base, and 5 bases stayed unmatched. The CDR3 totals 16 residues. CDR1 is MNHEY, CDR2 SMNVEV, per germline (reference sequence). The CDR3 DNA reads TGTGCCAGCAGTTCCCGGGGACTAGGGAACACCGGGGAGCTGTTTTTT. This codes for CASSSRGLGNTGELFF.

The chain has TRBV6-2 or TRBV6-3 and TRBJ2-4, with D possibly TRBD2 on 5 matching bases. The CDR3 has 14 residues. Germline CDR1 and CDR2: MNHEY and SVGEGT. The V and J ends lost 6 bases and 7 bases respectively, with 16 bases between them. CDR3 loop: CASSPAEDFNIQYF. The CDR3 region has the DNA TGTGCCAGCAGCCCCGCGGAGGATTTTAACATTCAGTACTTC.

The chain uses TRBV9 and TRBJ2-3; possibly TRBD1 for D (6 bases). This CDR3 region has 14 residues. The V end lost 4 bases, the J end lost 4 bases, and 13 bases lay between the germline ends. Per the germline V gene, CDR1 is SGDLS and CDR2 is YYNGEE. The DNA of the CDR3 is TGTGCCAGCAGCCGCAGGGGAGAGGCAGATACGCAGTATTTT. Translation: CASSRRGEADTQYF.

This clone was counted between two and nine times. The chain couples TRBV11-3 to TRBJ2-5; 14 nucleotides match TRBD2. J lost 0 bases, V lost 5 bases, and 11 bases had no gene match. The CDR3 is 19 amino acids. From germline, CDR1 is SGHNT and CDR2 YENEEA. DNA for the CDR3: TGTGCCAGCAGCGCCACCGGGACTAGCGGGGGCAGACACCAAGAGACCCAGTACTTC. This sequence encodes CASSATGTSGGRHQETQYF. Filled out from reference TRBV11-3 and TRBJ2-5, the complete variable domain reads EAGVVQSPRYKIIEKKQPVAFWCNPISGHNTLYWYLQNLGQGPELLIRYENEEAVDDSQLPKDRFSAERLKGVDSTLKIQPAELGDSAVYLCASSATGTSGGRHQETQYFGPGTRLLVL.

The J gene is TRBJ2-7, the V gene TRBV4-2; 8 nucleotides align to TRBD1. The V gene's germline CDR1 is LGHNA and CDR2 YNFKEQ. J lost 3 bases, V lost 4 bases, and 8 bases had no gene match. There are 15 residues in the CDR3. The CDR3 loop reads CASSPTSGGHYEQYF. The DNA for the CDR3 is TGTGCCAGCAGCCCCACGTCAGGGGGCCACTACGAGCAGTACTTC.

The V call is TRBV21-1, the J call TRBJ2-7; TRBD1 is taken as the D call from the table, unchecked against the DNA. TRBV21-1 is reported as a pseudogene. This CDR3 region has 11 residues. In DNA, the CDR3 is TGTGCCAGCAGGGGTAAGGGGGAGCAGTACTTC. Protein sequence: CASRGKGEQYF.

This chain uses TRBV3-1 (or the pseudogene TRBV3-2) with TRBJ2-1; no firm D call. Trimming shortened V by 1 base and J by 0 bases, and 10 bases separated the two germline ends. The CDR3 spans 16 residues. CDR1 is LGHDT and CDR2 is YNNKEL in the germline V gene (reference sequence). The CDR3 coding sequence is TGTGCCAGCAGCCAAGGTTACTCGAGCTCCTACAATGAGCAGTTCTTC. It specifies CASSQGYSSSYNEQFF.

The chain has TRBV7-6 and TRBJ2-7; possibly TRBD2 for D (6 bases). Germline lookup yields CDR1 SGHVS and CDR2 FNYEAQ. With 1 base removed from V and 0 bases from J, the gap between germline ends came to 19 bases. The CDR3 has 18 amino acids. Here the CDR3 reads CASSLDPLASKISYEQYF. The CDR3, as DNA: TGTGCCAGCAGCTTAGATCCCCTAGCGTCAAAGATCTCCTACGAGCAGTACTTC.

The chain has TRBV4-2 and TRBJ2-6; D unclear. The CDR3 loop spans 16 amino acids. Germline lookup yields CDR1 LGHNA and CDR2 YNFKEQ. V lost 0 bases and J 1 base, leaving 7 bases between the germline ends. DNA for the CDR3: TGTGCCAGCAGCCAAGAGGGCGCTTCTGGGGCCAACGTCCTGACTTTC. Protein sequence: CASSQEGASGANVLTF.

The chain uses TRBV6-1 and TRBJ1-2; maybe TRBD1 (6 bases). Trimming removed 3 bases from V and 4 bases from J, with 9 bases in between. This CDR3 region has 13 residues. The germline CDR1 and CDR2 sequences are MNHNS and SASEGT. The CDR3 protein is CASSDEGGYGYTF. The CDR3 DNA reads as TGTGCCAGCAGTGATGAAGGGGGCTATGGCTACACCTTC.

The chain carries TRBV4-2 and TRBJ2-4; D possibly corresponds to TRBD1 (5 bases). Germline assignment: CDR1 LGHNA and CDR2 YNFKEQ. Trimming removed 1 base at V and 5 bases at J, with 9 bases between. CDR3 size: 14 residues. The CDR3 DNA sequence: TGTGCCAGCAGCCAAGGGACACTACAAAACATTCAGTACTTC. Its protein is CASSQGTLQNIQYF.

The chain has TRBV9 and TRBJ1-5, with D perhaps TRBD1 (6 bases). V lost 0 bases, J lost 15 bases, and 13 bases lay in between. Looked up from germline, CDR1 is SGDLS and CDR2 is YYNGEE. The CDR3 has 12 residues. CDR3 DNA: TGTGCCAGCAGCGTAGGGGGGCGAGTATTGCATTTT. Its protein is CASSVGGRVLHF.

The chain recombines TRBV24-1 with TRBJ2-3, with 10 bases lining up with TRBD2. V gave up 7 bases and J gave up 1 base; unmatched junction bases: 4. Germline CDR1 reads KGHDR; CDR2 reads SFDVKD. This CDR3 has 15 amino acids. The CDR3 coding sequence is TGTGCCACCAGGAGCCTAGCGGGGGGCACAGATACGCAGTATTTT. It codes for CATRSLAGGTDTQYF.

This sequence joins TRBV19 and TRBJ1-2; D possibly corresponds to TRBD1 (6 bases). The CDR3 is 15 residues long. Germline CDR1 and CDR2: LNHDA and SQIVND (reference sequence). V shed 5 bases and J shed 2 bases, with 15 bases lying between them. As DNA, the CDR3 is TGTGCCAGTAGTGCTCCAGGGGCCGCGAACTATGGCTACACCTTC. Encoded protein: CASSAPGAANYGYTF.

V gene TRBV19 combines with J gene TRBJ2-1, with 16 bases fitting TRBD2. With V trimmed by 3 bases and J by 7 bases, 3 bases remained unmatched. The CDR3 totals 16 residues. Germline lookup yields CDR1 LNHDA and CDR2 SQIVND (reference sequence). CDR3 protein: CASSIPGLAGGNEQFF. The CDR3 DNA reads TGTGCCAGTAGTATCCCGGGACTAGCGGGAGGGAATGAGCAGTTCTTC.

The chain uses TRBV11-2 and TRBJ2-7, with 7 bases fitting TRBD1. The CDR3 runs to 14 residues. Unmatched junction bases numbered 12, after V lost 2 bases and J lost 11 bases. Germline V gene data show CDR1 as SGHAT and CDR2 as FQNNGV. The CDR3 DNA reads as TGTGCCAGCAGCTTAATTGAGGGGGCGACCGCAGAGTACTTC. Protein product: CASSLIEGATAEYF.

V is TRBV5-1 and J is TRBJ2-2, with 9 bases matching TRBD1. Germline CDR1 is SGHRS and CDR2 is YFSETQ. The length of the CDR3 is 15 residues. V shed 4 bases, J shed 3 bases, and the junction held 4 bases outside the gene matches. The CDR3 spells CASSQGQGYTGELFF. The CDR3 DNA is TGCGCCAGCAGCCAAGGACAGGGGTACACCGGGGAGCTGTTTTTT.

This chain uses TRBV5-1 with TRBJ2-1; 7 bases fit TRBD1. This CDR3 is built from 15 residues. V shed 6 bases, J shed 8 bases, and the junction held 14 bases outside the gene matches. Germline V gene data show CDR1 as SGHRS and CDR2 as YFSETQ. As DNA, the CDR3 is TGCGCCAGCAACACCGCCCCGGGACAGATCGATGAGCAGTTCTTC. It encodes CASNTAPGQIDEQFF.

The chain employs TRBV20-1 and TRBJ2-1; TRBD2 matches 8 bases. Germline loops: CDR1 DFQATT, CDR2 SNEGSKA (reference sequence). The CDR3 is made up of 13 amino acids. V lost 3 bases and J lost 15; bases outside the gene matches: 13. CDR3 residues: CSASSDRGGILFF. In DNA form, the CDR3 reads TGCAGTGCTAGTTCGGATCGGGGGGGAATTTTGTTCTTC.

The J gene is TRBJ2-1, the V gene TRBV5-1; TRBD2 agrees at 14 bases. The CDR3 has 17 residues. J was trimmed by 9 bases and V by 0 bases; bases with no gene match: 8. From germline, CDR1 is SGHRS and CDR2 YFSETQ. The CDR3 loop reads CASSLGLTGLAGVEQFF. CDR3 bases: TGCGCCAGCAGCTTGGGCTTAACGGGACTAGCGGGAGTTGAGCAGTTCTTC.

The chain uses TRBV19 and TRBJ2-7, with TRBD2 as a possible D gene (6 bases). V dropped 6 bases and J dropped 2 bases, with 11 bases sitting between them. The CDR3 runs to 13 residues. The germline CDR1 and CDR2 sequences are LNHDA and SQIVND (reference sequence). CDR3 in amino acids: CASSPSVTYEQYF. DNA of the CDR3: TGTGCCAGTAGCCCTAGCGTCACCTACGAGCAGTACTTC.

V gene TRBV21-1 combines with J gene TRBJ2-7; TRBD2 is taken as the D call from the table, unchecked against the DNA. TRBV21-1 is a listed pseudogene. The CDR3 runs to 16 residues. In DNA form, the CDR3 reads TGTGCCAGCAGCCCTAATAACCGGGACTACTCCTACGAGCAGTACTTC. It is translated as CASSPNNRDYSYEQYF.

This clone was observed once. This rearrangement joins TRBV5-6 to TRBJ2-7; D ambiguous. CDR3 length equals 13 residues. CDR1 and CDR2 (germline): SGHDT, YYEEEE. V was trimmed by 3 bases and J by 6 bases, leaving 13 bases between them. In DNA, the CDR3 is TGTGCCAGCAGCTGGAGAATGGGTTCCGAGCAGTACTTC. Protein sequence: CASSWRMGSEQYF.

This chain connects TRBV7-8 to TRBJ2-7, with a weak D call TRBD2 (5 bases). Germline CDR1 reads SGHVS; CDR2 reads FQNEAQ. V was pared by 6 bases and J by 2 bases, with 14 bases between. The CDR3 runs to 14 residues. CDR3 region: CASSPSTTPYEQYF. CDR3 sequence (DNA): TGTGCCAGCAGTCCCTCGACTACCCCCTACGAGCAGTACTTC.

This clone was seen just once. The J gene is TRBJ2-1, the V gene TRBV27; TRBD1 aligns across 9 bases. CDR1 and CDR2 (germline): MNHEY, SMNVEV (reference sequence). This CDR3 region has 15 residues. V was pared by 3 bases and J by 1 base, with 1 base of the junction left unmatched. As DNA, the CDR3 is TGTGCCAGCAGTTTGGACAGGGGTTCCTACAATGAGCAGTTCTTC. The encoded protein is CASSLDRGSYNEQFF.

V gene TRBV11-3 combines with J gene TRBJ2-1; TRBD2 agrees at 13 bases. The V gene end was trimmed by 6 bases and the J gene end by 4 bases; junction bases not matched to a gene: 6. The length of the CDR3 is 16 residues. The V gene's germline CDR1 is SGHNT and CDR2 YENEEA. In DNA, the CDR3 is TGTGCCAGCAGTCCGGGACTAGCGGGAAGTTACAATGAGCAGTTCTTC. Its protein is CASSPGLAGSYNEQFF.